Following are 19 T cell receptor beta chains from one sample sequenced in a study of blood T cells in healthy people across ages (dated by TCRdb to between 2014 and 2017). The protocol used for the library was 5' RACE. The instrument given in TCRdb is Illumina HiSeq 2500. A second PCR of roughly 7 to 11 cycles was run with a J-beta primer mix and a sample-barcoded 5' primer. TCRdb reworked the public reads: Q25 trimming with fastp, MiXCR clone assembly, productive beta chains retained. Identical CDR3 proteins give one entry, which carries the most common genes and DNA. In all, the sample holds 1.5 million to 2 million distinct CDR3 sequences, and about 50% of those were seen once. The biggest ten clones account for 2% to 2.5% of the sample. The sequenced material came from blood. Receptors were obtained from a middle-aged woman in good health.

This chain links TRBV5-1 with TRBJ2-7; 8 nucleotides agree with TRBD2. With 4 bases clipped from V and 1 base from J, the junction kept 7 bases outside the gene matches. From germline, CDR1 is SGHRS and CDR2 YFSETQ. CDR3 length: 15 amino acids. This chain's CDR3 is CASSPWTSSSYEQYF. The CDR3, as DNA: TGCGCCAGCAGCCCCTGGACTAGCAGTTCCTACGAGCAGTACTTC.

The V and J genes are TRBV4-2 and TRBJ2-5, with D perhaps matching TRBD2 (5 bases). This CDR3 has 14 residues. Trimming took off 1 base at V and 11 bases at J, with 17 bases between the two ends. Germline CDR1 LGHNA, CDR2 YNFKEQ. CDR3 nucleotide sequence: TGTGCCAGCAGCCAAGGCCTAGCCGTCAATGAGCAGTACTTC. The encoded protein is CASSQGLAVNEQYF.

The count of this clonotype is one. Given a much more abundant clone one base away, this may be a read error. This chain joins TRBV29-1 and TRBJ2-5; D is perhaps TRBD1 (5 bases). The CDR3 contains 14 residues. CDR1 and CDR2 (germline): SQVTM, ANQGSEA. The chain's CDR3 is CSVVRQPIQGTQYF. DNA for the CDR3: TGCAGCGTTGTTAGACAGCCTATCCAAGGGACCCAGTACTTC.

This clonotype was recorded a few times. This chain joins TRBV7-2 and TRBJ2-7; the D is unclear. The CDR3 has 14 residues. The V gene lost 5 bases and the J gene lost 4 bases, with 15 bases spanning the gap. CDR1 SGHTA and CDR2 FQGNSA come from the germline V gene. CDR3: CASSQRLWTYEQYF. The CDR3 nucleotides read TGTGCCAGCAGCCAAAGACTGTGGACGTACGAGCAGTACTTC.

The rearrangement links TRBV20-1 to TRBJ2-1; 10 bases line up with TRBD2. After removal of 4 bases from V and 6 bases from J, the junction contained 6 bases not matched to a gene. The CDR3 has 14 amino acids. Looked up from germline, CDR1 is DFQATT and CDR2 is SNEGSKA (reference sequence). Here the CDR3 DNA reads TGCAGTGCTACTAGCGGGGGCCGAACCAATGAGCAGTTCTTC. It specifies CSATSGGRTNEQFF.

CDR3 bases: TGTGCCAGCAGCTTAGATGGTACAGGGGGCGCGCAGACCCAGTACTTC. This gives the protein CASSLDGTGGAQTQYF. The chain carries TRBV7-2 and TRBJ2-5; 9 bases are a match to TRBD1. The CDR3 runs to 16 residues. Trimming took 1 base from V and 6 from J; bases not matched to a gene: 9. Germline assignment: CDR1 SGHTA and CDR2 FQGNSA.

This clonotype was picked up a small number of times. The chain has TRBV10-3 and TRBJ1-2; D perhaps matches TRBD1 (5 bases). Trimming stripped 10 bases from V and 8 bases from J, with 23 bases between. This CDR3 contains 14 residues. Looked up from germline, CDR1 is ENHRY and CDR2 is SYGVKD. The CDR3 reads CATKDHKWGNGYTF. The CDR3 DNA reads TGTGCCACCAAAGACCATAAATGGGGGAACGGCTACACCTTC.

The chain has TRBV6-5 and TRBJ2-5, with 11 nucleotides matching TRBD2. V shed 7 bases, J shed 4 bases, and the junction held 5 bases outside the gene matches. Germline V lookup: CDR1 MNHEY, CDR2 SVGAGI. This CDR3 is built from 14 residues. The CDR3 region has the DNA TGTGCCAGCATGGCTAGCGGGGGGTTAGAGACCCAGTACTTC. Residues: CASMASGGLETQYF.

The genes are TRBV7-2 and TRBJ2-4; D is ambiguous. Germline CDR1 and CDR2: SGHTA and FQGNSA. Trimming pared 4 bases from V and 8 bases from J, leaving 9 bases between. The CDR3 is made up of 12 amino acids. The CDR3 DNA follows: TGTGCCAGCAGCTCCCCGGCAGACATTCAGTACTTC. Protein product: CASSSPADIQYF.

The chain employs TRBV6-1 and TRBJ1-4; D gene unclear. The germline V and J ends were trimmed by 7 bases and 4 bases, with 22 bases remaining between them. CDR1 and CDR2 (germline): MNHNS, SASEGT. This CDR3 has 17 residues. For the CDR3, the DNA is TGTGCCAGCACACGATCAGGAGGTGCTGGTAGTAATGAAAAACTGTTTTTT. Residues: CASTRSGGAGSNEKLFF.

CDR3 coding DNA: TGTGCCACCACAGCAGGGGTCCAAGAGACCCAGTACTTC. Protein: CATTAGVQETQYF. This rearrangement joins TRBV24-1 to TRBJ2-5; D perhaps matches TRBD1 (6 bases). There are 13 residues in the CDR3. V lost 8 bases and J lost 1, with 10 bases in between. Germline V gene sequence: CDR1 KGHDR, CDR2 SFDVKD.

The gene calls are TRBV20-1 and TRBJ2-3, with 7 bases aligning to TRBD1. The length of the CDR3 is 18 residues. V lost 3 bases and J lost 4; bases outside the gene matches: 19. CDR1 and CDR2 (germline): DFQATT, SNEGSKA (reference sequence). Written as DNA, the CDR3 is TGCAGTGCTAGCAGCACCGCACACCCGACAGGGTACGCAGATACGCAGTATTTT. Translation: CSASSTAHPTGYADTQYF.

CDR3 sequence reads: CATREGDRGRYEQYF. The CDR3 nucleotides are TGTGCCACCAGGGAGGGGGACAGGGGGAGATACGAGCAGTACTTC. The chain employs TRBV24-1 and TRBJ2-7; 11 bases line up with TRBD1. The CDR3 length is 15 residues. In germline, CDR1 is KGHDR, CDR2 SFDVKD. V lost 7 bases and J lost 4; bases outside the gene matches: 8.

The rearrangement uses TRBV29-1 and TRBJ2-7, with D possibly called TRBD1 or TRBD2 (6 bases each). Between the trimmed V and J ends, which lost 4 bases and 3 bases, there was a span of 16 bases. This CDR3 has 14 amino acids. Germline V gene sequence: CDR1 SQVTM, CDR2 ANQGSEA. CDR3 sequence: CSVVRGEGSYEQYF. The CDR3, as DNA: TGCAGCGTTGTAAGGGGGGAAGGGAGCTACGAGCAGTACTTC.

The CDR3 sequence is CASRSSGGIGDTQYF. Written as DNA, the CDR3 is TGTGCCAGCAGGTCTAGCGGGGGGATAGGAGATACGCAGTATTTT. This chain links TRBV28 with TRBJ2-3, with TRBD2 matching 11 bases. Trimming took 6 bases from V and 5 from J; bases not matched to a gene: 7. The CDR3 length is 15 residues. Looked up from germline, CDR1 is MDHEN and CDR2 is SYDVKM.

The chain recombines TRBV25-1 with TRBJ1-6; 7 bases line up with TRBD1. The CDR3 totals 15 residues. V dropped 1 base and J dropped 6; count of bases not matched to a gene: 3. The germline V gene encodes CDR1 MGHDK and CDR2 SYGVNS. Here the CDR3 reads CASSESGTVNSPLHF. The CDR3 bases are TGTGCCAGCAGTGAATCCGGGACAGTTAATTCACCCCTCCACTTT.

The V and J genes are TRBV6-5 and TRBJ2-5; tentatively, D is TRBD1 or TRBD2 (7 bases each). This CDR3 has 14 amino acids. Germline V lookup: CDR1 MNHEY, CDR2 SVGAGI. V dropped 7 bases and J dropped 4 bases, with 16 bases sitting between them. The CDR3 DNA follows: TGTGCCAGCACCAGAGCGGGACAGAGAGAGACCCAGTACTTC. Translating it yields CASTRAGQRETQYF.

This clonotype occurred a few times. V gene TRBV4-3 combines with J gene TRBJ1-6, with 7 bases that match TRBD1. Unmatched junction bases numbered 15, after V lost 1 base and J lost 3 bases. In germline, CDR1 is LGHNA, CDR2 YSLEER. This CDR3 spans 20 amino acids. The DNA for the CDR3 is TGCGCCAGCAGCCAAGCCCTGGGGGGTGAGGGGGCAGTCTATAATTCACCCCTCCACTTT. The encoded protein is CASSQALGGEGAVYNSPLHF.

The chain couples TRBV24-1 to TRBJ1-2; 7 nucleotides agree with TRBD1. The CDR3 spans 15 residues. The V and J ends lost 7 bases and 5 bases, in that order; junction bases with no gene match: 12. Germline CDR1 and CDR2: KGHDR and SFDVKD. CDR3 region: CATSASDRARYGYTF. In nucleotides, the CDR3 is TGTGCCACCAGCGCCTCCGACAGGGCGCGTTATGGCTACACCTTC.